There are a few counts of the clone carrying this TCR beta chain. RNA transcripts served as the template for amplifying TCR beta CDR3 regions. First-round RT-PCR of the TCR CDR3 relied on the HTBI primer set. TCRdb recomputed calls from the multiplex PCR reads with MiXCR, one row per CDR3 protein. The sample lists 550,000 to 800,000 distinct CDR3 sequences; about 18% were seen once. No progression to ophthalmopathy during 18 months of follow-up defined stable disease. With a duration under 2 months, the hyperthyroidism was newly diagnosed in patients aged 18 to 65. The PBMCs were sourced from fresh peripheral blood (more than 8.5 ml). This sample was included in a study of T cells in Graves' hyperthyroidism and ophthalmopathy. For the study at large: Peripheral blood was collected at initial diagnosis, before any treatment.

V was pared by 2 bases and J by 6 bases, with 12 bases between. The CDR3 spans 14 residues. Germline V lookup: CDR1 MNHEY, CDR2 SVGEGT. The sequencing sample was made of blood. V usage is TRBV6-2 or TRBV6-3 and J usage is TRBJ2-3, with D perhaps TRBD2 (6 bases). The sequence came from a man aged 50-60 years with Graves' hyperthyroidism. The CDR3 region is CASSYAEGYDTQYF. CDR3 bases: TGTGCCAGCAGTTACGCGGAGGGATACGATACGCAGTATTTT.